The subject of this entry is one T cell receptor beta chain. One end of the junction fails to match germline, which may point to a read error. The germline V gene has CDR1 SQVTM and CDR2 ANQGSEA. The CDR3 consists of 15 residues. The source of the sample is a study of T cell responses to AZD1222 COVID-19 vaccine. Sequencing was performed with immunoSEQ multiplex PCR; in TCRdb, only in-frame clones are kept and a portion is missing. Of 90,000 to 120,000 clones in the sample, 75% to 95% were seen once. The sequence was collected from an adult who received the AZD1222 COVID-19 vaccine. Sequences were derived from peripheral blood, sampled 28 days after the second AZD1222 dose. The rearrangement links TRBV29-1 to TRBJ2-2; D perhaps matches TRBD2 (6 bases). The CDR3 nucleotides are TGCAGCGTCGAAGGCAGCGGGCGGGGCACCGGGGAGCTGTTTTTT. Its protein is CSVEGSGRGTGELFF.